Each of the 4 T cell receptor beta chains below was sequenced from the same sample in a study of technical replicates of blood from several donors. Here immunoSEQ multiplex PCR was the method, and the copy in TCRdb shows in-frame clones only, minus some. The data contain tens of thousands of clones, 94% of them seen just once; the ten biggest clones take up under 0.3%. Sequenced sample: T cells isolated from PBMCs. These receptor sequences come from a human donor in good health.

This clone has a single count. This chain connects TRBV27 to TRBJ2-1, with 11 bases identical to TRBD1. V was clipped by 8 bases and J by 6 bases; unmatched bases: 9. The CDR3 contains 15 residues. CDR1 is MNHEY, CDR2 SMNVEV, per germline (reference sequence). Here the CDR3 reads CASSLRDRGVNEQFF. The DNA of the CDR3 is TGTGCCAGCTCCCTCCGGGACAGGGGGGTCAATGAGCAGTTCTTC.

This clone was seen only a few times. The genes are TRBV2 and TRBJ2-3; the match to TRBD2 covers 7 bases. This CDR3 comprises 14 residues. CDR1 is SNHLY, CDR2 FYNNEI, per germline. With V trimmed by 3 bases and J by 6 bases, 6 bases remained unmatched. The CDR3 reads CASSDGLEVDTQYF. DNA of the CDR3: TGTGCCAGCAGTGATGGACTAGAGGTGGATACGCAGTATTTT.

This rearrangement joins TRBV25-1 to TRBJ1-1; 7 nucleotides line up with TRBD1. Germline V lookup: CDR1 MGHDK, CDR2 SYGVNS. Unmatched junction bases numbered 11, after V lost 3 bases and J lost 4 bases. The CDR3 sequence is 16 residues long. The CDR3 protein is CASSDLGQLSGTEAFF. Here the CDR3 DNA reads TGTGCCAGCAGTGACTTGGGACAGCTTTCTGGCACTGAAGCTTTCTTT.

The chain carries TRBV5-4 and TRBJ1-5; a weak D match, TRBD1 (5 bases). V was trimmed by 4 bases and J by 3 bases, leaving 11 bases between them. The CDR3 runs 14 residues. From germline, CDR1 is SGHNT and CDR2 YYREEE (reference sequence). This CDR3 reads CASSPDGHNQPQHF. The CDR3 DNA reads TGTGCCAGCAGCCCGGACGGACACAATCAGCCCCAGCATTTT.